These 5 T cell receptor beta chains share one sample of origin, sequenced in a study of cytotoxic CD8 clonotypes in ibrutinib-treated CLL. The assay was immunoSEQ multiplex PCR, and TCRdb's table has in-frame clones only and misses some. The data contain a few hundred thousand clones, about 77% of them singletons. The source material was PBMCs, sampled before ibrutinib treatment. The receptors derive from a human donor with chronic lymphocytic leukemia.

J is TRBJ2-7 and V is TRBV5-1, with TRBD1 matching 10 bases. CDR3 length equals 15 residues. The trim removed 4 bases at V and 2 bases at J, leaving 6 bases unmatched. Germline V CDR1 and CDR2: SGHRS, YFSETQ. CDR3 coding DNA: TGCGCCAGCAGCCCCCGACAGGGGGCGGCCTACGAGCAGTACTTC. Residues: CASSPRQGAAYEQYF.

The chain is built from TRBV19 and TRBJ1-1; 9 bases map to TRBD1. The CDR3 consists of 13 residues. V shed 10 bases, J shed 5 bases, and the junction held 8 bases outside the gene matches. Germline CDR1 is LNHDA and CDR2 is SQIVND (reference sequence). The CDR3 spells CATRNRGLTEAFF. The CDR3 bases are TGTGCCACCAGAAACAGGGGGCTTACTGAAGCTTTCTTT.

The chain is built from TRBV30 and TRBJ2-3; D unresolved. Trimming removed 4 bases at V and 0 bases at J, with 8 bases between. This CDR3 comprises 13 residues. The V gene's germline CDR1 is GTSNPN and CDR2 SVGIG (reference sequence). The DNA of the CDR3 is TGTGCCTGGAACGCACTAAGCACAGATACGCAGTATTTT. Its translation: CAWNALSTDTQYF.

The J gene is TRBJ1-4, the V gene TRBV10-2; D uncertain. The CDR3 runs 16 residues. V lost 0 bases, J lost 5 bases, and 13 bases lay in between. Germline V gene sequence: CDR1 WSHSY, CDR2 SAAADI. Here the CDR3 DNA reads TGCGCCAGCAGTGAGTCCGGACGTACCCTGAATGAAAAACTGTTTTTT. Encoded protein: CASSESGRTLNEKLFF.

The chain links TRBV6-6 to TRBJ2-7; no clear D. The CDR3 length is 14 residues. V dropped 7 bases and J dropped 0 bases, with 13 bases sitting between them. Germline values: CDR1 MNHNY, CDR2 SVGAGI (reference sequence). As DNA, the CDR3 is TGTGCCAGCATGATGACGCGGAGCTCCTACGAGCAGTACTTC. Translated: CASMMTRSSYEQYF.